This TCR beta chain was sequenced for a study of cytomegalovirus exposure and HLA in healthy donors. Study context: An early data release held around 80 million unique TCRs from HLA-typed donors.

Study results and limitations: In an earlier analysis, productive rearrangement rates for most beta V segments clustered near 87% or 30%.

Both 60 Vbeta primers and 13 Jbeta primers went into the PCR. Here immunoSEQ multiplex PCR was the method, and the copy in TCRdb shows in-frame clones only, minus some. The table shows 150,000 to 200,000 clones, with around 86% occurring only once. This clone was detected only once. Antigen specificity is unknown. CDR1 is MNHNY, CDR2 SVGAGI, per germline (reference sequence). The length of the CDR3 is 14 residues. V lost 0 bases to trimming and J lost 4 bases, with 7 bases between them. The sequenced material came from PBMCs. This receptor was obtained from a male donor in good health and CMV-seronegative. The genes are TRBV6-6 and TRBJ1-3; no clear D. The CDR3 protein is CASSYSLGGNTIYF. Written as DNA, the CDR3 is TGTGCCAGCAGTTACTCCCTAGGAGGAAACACCATATATTTT.